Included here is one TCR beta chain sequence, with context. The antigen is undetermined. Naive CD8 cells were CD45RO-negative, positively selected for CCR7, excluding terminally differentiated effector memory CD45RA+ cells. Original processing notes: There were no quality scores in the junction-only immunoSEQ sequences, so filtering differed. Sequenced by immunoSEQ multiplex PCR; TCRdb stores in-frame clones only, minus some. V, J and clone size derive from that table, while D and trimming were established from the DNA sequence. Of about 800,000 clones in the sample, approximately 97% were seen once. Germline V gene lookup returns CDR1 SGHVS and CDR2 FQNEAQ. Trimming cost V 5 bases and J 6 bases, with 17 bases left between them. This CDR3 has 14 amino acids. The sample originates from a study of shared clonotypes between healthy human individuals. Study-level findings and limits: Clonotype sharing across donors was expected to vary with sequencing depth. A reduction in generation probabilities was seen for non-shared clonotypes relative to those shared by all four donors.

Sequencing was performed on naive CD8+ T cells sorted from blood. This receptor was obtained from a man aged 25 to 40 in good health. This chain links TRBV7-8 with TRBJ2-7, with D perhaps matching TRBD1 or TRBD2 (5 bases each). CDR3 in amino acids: CASSPLKGEREQYF. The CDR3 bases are TGTGCCAGCAGCCCCTTAAAAGGGGAGCGCGAGCAGTACTTC. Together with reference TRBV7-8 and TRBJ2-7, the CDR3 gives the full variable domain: GAGVSQSPRYKVAKRGQDVALRCDPISGHVSLFWYQQALGQGPEFLTYFQNEAQLDKSGLPSDRFFAERPEGSVSTLKIQRTQQEDSAVYLCASSPLKGEREQYFGPGTRLTVT.